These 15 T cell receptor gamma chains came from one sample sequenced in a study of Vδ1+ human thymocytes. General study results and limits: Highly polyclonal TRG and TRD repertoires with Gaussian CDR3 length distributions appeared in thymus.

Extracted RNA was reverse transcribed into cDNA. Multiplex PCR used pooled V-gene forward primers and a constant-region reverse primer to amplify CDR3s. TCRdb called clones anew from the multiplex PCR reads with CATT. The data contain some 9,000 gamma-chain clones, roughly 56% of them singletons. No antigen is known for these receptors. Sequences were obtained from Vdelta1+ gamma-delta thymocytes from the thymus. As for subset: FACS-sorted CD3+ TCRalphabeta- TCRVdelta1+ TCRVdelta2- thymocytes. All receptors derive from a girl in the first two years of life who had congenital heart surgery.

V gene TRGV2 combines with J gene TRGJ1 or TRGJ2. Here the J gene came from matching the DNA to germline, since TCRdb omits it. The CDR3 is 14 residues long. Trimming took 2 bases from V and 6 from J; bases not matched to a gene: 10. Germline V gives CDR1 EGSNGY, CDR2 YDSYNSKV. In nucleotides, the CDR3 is TGTGCCACCTGGGACGCCCAGGGGGGTTATAAGAAACTCTTT. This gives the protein CATWDAQGGYKKLF.

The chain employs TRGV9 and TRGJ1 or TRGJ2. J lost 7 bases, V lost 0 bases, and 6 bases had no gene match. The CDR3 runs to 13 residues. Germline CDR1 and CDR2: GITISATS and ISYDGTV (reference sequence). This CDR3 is CALWEVQSYKKLF. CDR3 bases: TGTGCCTTGTGGGAGGTGCAAAGCTATAAGAAACTCTTT.

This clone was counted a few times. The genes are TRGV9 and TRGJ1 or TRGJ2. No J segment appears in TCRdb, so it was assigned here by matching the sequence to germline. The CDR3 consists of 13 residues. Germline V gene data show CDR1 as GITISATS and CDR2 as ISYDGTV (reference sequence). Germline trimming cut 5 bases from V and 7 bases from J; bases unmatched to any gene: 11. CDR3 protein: CALWGLGGYKKLF. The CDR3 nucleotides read TGTGCCTTGTGGGGCCTGGGGGGGTATAAGAAACTCTTT.

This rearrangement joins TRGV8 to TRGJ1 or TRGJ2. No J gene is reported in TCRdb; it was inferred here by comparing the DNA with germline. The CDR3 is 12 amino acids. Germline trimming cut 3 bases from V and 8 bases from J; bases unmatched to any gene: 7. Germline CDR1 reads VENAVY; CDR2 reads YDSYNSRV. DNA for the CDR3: TGTGCCACCTGGGATTCGGTTAATAAGAAACTCTTT. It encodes CATWDSVNKKLF.

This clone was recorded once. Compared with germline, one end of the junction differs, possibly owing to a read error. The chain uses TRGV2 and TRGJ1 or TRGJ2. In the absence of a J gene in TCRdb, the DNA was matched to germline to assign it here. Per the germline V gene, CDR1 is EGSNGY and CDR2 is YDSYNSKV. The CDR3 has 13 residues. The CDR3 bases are TGTGCCACCCGGGACCGACGGATTTATAAGAAACTCTTT. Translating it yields CATRDRRIYKKLF.

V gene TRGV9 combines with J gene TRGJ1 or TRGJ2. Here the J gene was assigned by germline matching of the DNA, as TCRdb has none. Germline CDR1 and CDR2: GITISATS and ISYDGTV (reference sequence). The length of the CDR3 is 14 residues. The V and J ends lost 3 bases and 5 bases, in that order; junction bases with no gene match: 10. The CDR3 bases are TGTGCCTTGTGGGAGCCCCATCTGGATTATAAGAAACTCTTT. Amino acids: CALWEPHLDYKKLF.

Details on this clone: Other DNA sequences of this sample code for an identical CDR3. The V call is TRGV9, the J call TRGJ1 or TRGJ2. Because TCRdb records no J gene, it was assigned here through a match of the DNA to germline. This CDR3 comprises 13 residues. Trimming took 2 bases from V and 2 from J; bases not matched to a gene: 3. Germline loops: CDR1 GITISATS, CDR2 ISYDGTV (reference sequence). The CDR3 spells CALWEAHYYKKLF. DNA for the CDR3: TGTGCCTTGTGGGAGGCCCATTATTATAAGAAACTCTTT.

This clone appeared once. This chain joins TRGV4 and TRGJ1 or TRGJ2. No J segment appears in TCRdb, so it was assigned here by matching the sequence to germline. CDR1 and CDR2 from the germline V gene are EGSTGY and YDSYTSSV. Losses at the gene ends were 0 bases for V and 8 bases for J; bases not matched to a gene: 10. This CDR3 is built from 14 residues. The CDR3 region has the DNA TGTGCCACCTGGGATGGGCCCTCATTTGATAAGAAACTCTTT. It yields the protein CATWDGPSFDKKLF.

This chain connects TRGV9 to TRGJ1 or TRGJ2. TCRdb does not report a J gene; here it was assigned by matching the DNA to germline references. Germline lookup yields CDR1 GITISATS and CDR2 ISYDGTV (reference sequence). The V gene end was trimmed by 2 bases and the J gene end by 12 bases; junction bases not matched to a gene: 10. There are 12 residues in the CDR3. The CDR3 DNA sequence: TGTGCCTTGTGGGAGGAGCGGGGTTGGAAACTCTTT. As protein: CALWEERGWKLF.

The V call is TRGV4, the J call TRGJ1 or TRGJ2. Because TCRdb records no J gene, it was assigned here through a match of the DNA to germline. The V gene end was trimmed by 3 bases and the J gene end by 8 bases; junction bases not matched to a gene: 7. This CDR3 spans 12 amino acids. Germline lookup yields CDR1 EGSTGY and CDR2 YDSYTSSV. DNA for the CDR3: TGTGCCACCTGGGATCGGTTCAATAAGAAACTCTTT. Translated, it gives CATWDRFNKKLF.

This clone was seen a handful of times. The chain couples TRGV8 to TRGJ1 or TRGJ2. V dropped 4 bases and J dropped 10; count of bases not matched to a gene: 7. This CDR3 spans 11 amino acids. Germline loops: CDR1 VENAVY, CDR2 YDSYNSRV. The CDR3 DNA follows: TGTGCCACCTGGGACCACCCCAAGAAACTCTTT. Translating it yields CATWDHPKKLF.

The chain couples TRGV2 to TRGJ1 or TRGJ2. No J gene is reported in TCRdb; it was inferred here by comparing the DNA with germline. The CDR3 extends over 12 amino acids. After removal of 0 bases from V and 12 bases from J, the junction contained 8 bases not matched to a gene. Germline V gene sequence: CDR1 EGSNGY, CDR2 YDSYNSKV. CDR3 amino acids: CATWDGLDPKLF. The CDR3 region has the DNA TGTGCCACCTGGGACGGGCTGGATCCGAAACTCTTT.

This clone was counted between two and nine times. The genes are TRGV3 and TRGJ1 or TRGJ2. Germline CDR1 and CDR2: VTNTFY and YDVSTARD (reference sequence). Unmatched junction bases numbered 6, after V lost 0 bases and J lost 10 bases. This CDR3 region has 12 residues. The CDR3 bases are TGTGCCACCTGGGACAGGCCGGGCAAGAAACTCTTT. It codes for CATWDRPGKKLF.

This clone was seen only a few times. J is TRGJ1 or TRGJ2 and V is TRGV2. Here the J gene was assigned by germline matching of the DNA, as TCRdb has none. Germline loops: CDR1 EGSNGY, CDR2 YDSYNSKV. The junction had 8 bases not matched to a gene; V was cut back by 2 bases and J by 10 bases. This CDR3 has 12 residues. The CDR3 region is CATWDEDRKKLF. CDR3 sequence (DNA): TGTGCCACCTGGGACGAGGACCGGAAGAAACTCTTT.

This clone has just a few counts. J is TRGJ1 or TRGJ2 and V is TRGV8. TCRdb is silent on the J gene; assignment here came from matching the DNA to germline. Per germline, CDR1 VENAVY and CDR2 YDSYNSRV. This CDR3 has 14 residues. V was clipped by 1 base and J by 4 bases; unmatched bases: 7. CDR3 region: CATWDSEGYYKKLF. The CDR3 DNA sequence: TGTGCCACCTGGGATAGTGAAGGGTATTATAAGAAACTCTTT.